Shown below are 29 T cell receptor beta chains from a single sample sequenced in a study of blood T cell repertoires in COVID-19. TCRdb keeps only in-frame clones here, not all; method: immunoSEQ multiplex PCR. In the table there are 110,000 to 150,000 clones, roughly 79% of which are singletons. Sequencing was performed on peripheral blood. These receptor sequences come from a man between 45 and 60 years old with active or convalescent COVID-19.

J is TRBJ2-1 and V is TRBV28; 8 bases align to TRBD1. This CDR3 is 15 amino acids long. Trimming at V came to 6 bases and at J to 4 bases, leaving 8 bases not matched to a gene. Germline CDR1 reads MDHEN; CDR2 reads SYDVKM. The CDR3 here is CASSRFGTGYNEQFF. CDR3 bases: TGTGCCAGCAGCAGATTCGGGACAGGTTACAATGAGCAGTTCTTC.

The rearrangement joins TRBV5-1 to TRBJ2-3; TRBD2 matches 7 bases. V lost 1 base, J lost 7 bases, and 15 bases stayed unmatched. This CDR3 has 17 residues. CDR1 is SGHRS and CDR2 is YFSETQ in the germline V gene. CDR3 nucleotides: TGCGCCAGCAGCTTGAGGCTCTCAGCGGGATCCGTTAATACGCAGTATTTT. Residues: CASSLRLSAGSVNTQYF. The whole variable domain, filled in from reference TRBV5-1 and TRBJ2-3, reads KAGVTQTPRYLIKTRGQQVTLSCSPISGHRSVSWYQQTPGQGLQFLFEYFSETQRNKGNFPGRFSGRQFSNSRSEMNVSTLELGDSALYLCASSLRLSAGSVNTQYFGPGTRLTVL.

The CDR3 loop reads CASSDTGATNTEAFF. CDR3 DNA sequence: TGTGCCAGTAGTGACACAGGGGCGACGAACACTGAAGCTTTCTTT. This chain uses TRBV19 with TRBJ1-1; 7 nucleotides agree with TRBD1. This CDR3 has 15 amino acids. Germline CDR1 reads LNHDA; CDR2 reads SQIVND (reference sequence). Germline trimming cut 5 bases from V and 1 base from J; bases unmatched to any gene: 7.

The chain uses TRBV20-1 and TRBJ1-3, with D possibly TRBD1 on 6 matching bases. The CDR3 length is 14 residues. Germline values: CDR1 DFQATT, CDR2 SNEGSKA (reference sequence). V was pared by 3 bases and J by 2 bases, with 11 bases between. CDR3 nucleotides: TGCAGTGCTAGTAACTCAGGGGCTGGAAACACCATATATTTT. It translates to CSASNSGAGNTIYF.

V usage is TRBV28 and J usage is TRBJ1-2; perhaps TRBD1 as D (5 bases). Germline V lookup: CDR1 MDHEN, CDR2 SYDVKM. This CDR3 has 14 residues. With 5 bases removed from V and 3 bases from J, the gap between germline ends came to 13 bases. Here the CDR3 DNA reads TGTGCCAGCAGTACTTCCGGGACTCACTATGGCTACACCTTC. This translates into CASSTSGTHYGYTF.

V usage is TRBV15 and J usage is TRBJ2-7, with D possibly matching TRBD2 (6 bases). The CDR3 is 17 amino acids. Germline V gene lookup returns CDR1 LNHNV and CDR2 YYDKDF (reference sequence). The V and J ends lost 0 bases and 4 bases respectively, with 19 bases between them. CDR3 in amino acids: CATSRDSGEGLRYEQYF. Here the CDR3 DNA reads TGTGCCACCAGCAGAGATTCAGGAGAGGGACTTAGGTACGAGCAGTACTTC.

This clone has ten or more counts. This chain links TRBV28 with TRBJ2-2, with unresolved D. V was shortened by 3 bases and J by 6 bases, with 11 bases between the two germline ends. CDR3 length: 14 residues. Germline V lookup: CDR1 MDHEN, CDR2 SYDVKM. CDR3 bases: TGTGCCAGCAGTTTTTGGCGGTCGGCCGGGGAGCTGTTTTTT. It yields the protein CASSFWRSAGELFF.

The V and J genes are TRBV9 and TRBJ2-5; weak D call: TRBD2 (5 bases). The CDR3 totals 16 residues. CDR1 is SGDLS, CDR2 YYNGEE, per germline. V was trimmed by 0 bases and J by 5 bases, leaving 17 bases between them. CDR3 residues: CASSVAGMGVLETQYF. In DNA, the CDR3 is TGTGCCAGCAGCGTAGCGGGGATGGGAGTCTTGGAGACCCAGTACTTC. The full variable domain, rest sourced from reference TRBV9 and TRBJ2-5, is DSGVTQTPKHLITATGQRVTLRCSPRSGDLSVYWYQQSLDQGLQFLIQYYNGEERAKGNILERFSAQQFPDLHSELNLSSLELGDSALYFCASSVAGMGVLETQYFGPGTRLLVL.

The DNA of the CDR3 is TGCGCCAGCAGCTTGGGGGTTCAAGAGGGGAACACTGAAGCTTTCTTT. This translates into CASSLGVQEGNTEAFF. The V call is TRBV5-1, the J call TRBJ1-1; D is undetermined. The CDR3 has 16 amino acids. V dropped 0 bases and J dropped 1 base, with 13 bases sitting between them. Germline V lookup: CDR1 SGHRS, CDR2 YFSETQ.

The sample holds a few counts of this clone. The rearrangement links TRBV28 to TRBJ2-7; D is perhaps TRBD1 (6 bases). This CDR3 comprises 14 residues. Trimming took 7 bases from V and 1 from J, leaving 14 bases between them. The germline CDR1 and CDR2 sequences are MDHEN and SYDVKM. The CDR3 sequence: CASTPDRTSYEQYF. The CDR3 bases are TGTGCCAGCACCCCCGACAGGACGTCCTACGAGCAGTACTTC.

This clone was picked up a small number of times. The V gene is TRBV7-9, the J gene TRBJ2-1; tentative D call: TRBD2 (6 bases). Germline V lookup: CDR1 SEHNR, CDR2 FQNEAQ (reference sequence). This CDR3 is built from 15 residues. The V end was cut by 5 bases, the J end by 3 bases, with 14 bases between. The CDR3 sequence is CASSRARGSYNEQFF. As DNA, the CDR3 is TGTGCCAGCAGCCGAGCTCGGGGGAGCTACAATGAGCAGTTCTTC.

The V call is TRBV15, the J call TRBJ1-4; 7 bases are a match to TRBD1. After removal of 0 bases from V and 4 bases from J, the junction contained 11 bases not matched to a gene. Per the germline V gene, CDR1 is LNHNV and CDR2 is YYDKDF (reference sequence). CDR3 length: 18 residues. CDR3 loop: CATSRDNTGSGGNEKLFF. The DNA for the CDR3 is TGTGCCACCAGCAGAGATAATACAGGGTCAGGGGGTAATGAAAAACTGTTTTTT. Complete variable domain (other parts from reference TRBV15 and TRBJ1-4): DAMVIQNPRYQVTQFGKPVTLSCSQTLNHNVMYWYQQKSSQAPKLLFHYYDKDFNNEADTPDNFQSRRPNTSFCFLDIRSPGLGDTAMYLCATSRDNTGSGGNEKLFFGSGTQLSVL.

The chain combines TRBV29-1 with TRBJ2-5; TRBD2 aligns across 7 bases. CDR1 is SQVTM and CDR2 is ANQGSEA in the germline V gene. The junction had 2 bases not matched to a gene; V was cut back by 6 bases and J by 1 base. The CDR3 is made up of 12 amino acids. The CDR3 sequence is CSVLATQETQYF. CDR3 DNA sequence: TGCAGCGTACTAGCGACCCAAGAGACCCAGTACTTC.

V is TRBV10-3 and J is TRBJ1-1, with 8 bases fitting TRBD1. The junction had 4 bases not matched to a gene; V was cut back by 0 bases and J by 4 bases. Germline lookup yields CDR1 ENHRY and CDR2 SYGVKD. This CDR3 region has 15 residues. CDR3 protein: CAISESTGEGTEAFF. CDR3 bases: TGTGCCATCAGTGAGTCGACAGGGGAGGGCACTGAAGCTTTCTTT.

This clone was counted many times. V and J are TRBV4-1 and TRBJ2-1, with D possibly being TRBD2 (5 bases). The CDR3 runs 14 residues. Between the trimmed V and J ends, which lost 0 bases and 7 bases, there was a span of 10 bases. Germline assignment: CDR1 MGHRA and CDR2 YSYEKL. Here the CDR3 DNA reads TGCGCCAGCAGCCAAGATCGGGGATATAATGAGCAGTTCTTC. Translating it yields CASSQDRGYNEQFF.

The genes are TRBV11-3 and TRBJ2-2, with 8 bases aligning to TRBD1. This CDR3 comprises 14 residues. Germline V gives CDR1 SGHNT, CDR2 YENEEA. Germline trimming cut 8 bases from V and 0 bases from J; bases unmatched to any gene: 2. CDR3 loop: CASPRGPNTGELFF. The CDR3, as DNA: TGTGCCAGCCCCAGGGGGCCGAACACCGGGGAGCTGTTTTTT. The complete variable domain, with remaining parts taken from reference TRBV11-3 and TRBJ2-2, reads EAGVVQSPRYKIIEKKQPVAFWCNPISGHNTLYWYLQNLGQGPELLIRYENEEAVDDSQLPKDRFSAERLKGVDSTLKIQPAELGDSAVYLCASPRGPNTGELFFGEGSRLTVL.

This chain connects TRBV19 to TRBJ1-1, with D hard to call. V was shortened by 6 bases and J by 3 bases, with 17 bases between the two germline ends. CDR3 length: 15 residues. Per germline, CDR1 LNHDA and CDR2 SQIVND (reference sequence). In nucleotides, the CDR3 is TGTGCCAGTAGCCCACAAATGGCATTATACACTGAAGCTTTCTTT. Translated, it gives CASSPQMALYTEAFF.

The chain joins TRBV2 to TRBJ1-5, with 10 bases aligning to TRBD1. Germline V lookup: CDR1 SNHLY, CDR2 FYNNEI. The ends lost 9 bases at V and 2 bases at J; junction bases unmatched: 4. This CDR3 region has 14 residues. The CDR3 region is CASDRGQGNQPQHF. In DNA form, the CDR3 reads TGTGCCAGTGACAGGGGGCAAGGCAATCAGCCCCAGCATTTT.

This rearrangement joins TRBV4-1 to TRBJ1-2, with TRBD1 identical over 10 bases. With 0 bases clipped from V and 4 bases from J, the junction kept 8 bases outside the gene matches. In germline, CDR1 is MGHRA, CDR2 YSYEKL. The CDR3 is 17 residues long. CDR3 nucleotide sequence: TGCGCCAGCAGCCAAGATCTCGGGACAGGGGACCTCTATGGCTACACCTTC. It is translated as CASSQDLGTGDLYGYTF.

CDR3 in DNA: TGTGCCAGCAGCGTAGAATGGCCAGGCCCTAATGAGCAGTTCTTC. Amino acid sequence: CASSVEWPGPNEQFF. The V call is TRBV9, the J call TRBJ2-1; D unclear. Trimming left V 0 bases short and J 7 bases short, with 14 bases between. The CDR3 loop spans 15 amino acids. CDR1 is SGDLS, CDR2 YYNGEE, per germline.

This clone occurred a few times. The V gene is TRBV7-9, the J gene TRBJ2-1, with D tentatively TRBD1 (5 bases). Between the trimmed V and J ends, which lost 2 bases and 0 bases, there was a span of 11 bases. The CDR3 runs to 16 residues. From germline, CDR1 is SEHNR and CDR2 FQNEAQ (reference sequence). The CDR3 DNA reads as TGTGCCAGCAGCTTATCGCCCCAGGGCTCCTACAATGAGCAGTTCTTC. This translates into CASSLSPQGSYNEQFF.

Comment on this clone: Its ends do not fully match the called genes, so a read error is possible. The CDR3 reads CAWSVGPRDRNF. The CDR3, as DNA: TGTGCCTGGAGCGTGGGCCCCCGAGACAGGAACTTT. This chain joins TRBV30 and TRBJ1-1; D is possibly TRBD1 (6 bases). Germline V gene sequence: CDR1 GTSNPN, CDR2 SVGIG (reference sequence). The CDR3 has 12 residues.

The gene calls are TRBV7-9 and TRBJ1-2, with a weak D call TRBD1 (6 bases). Germline-derived CDR1 and CDR2 are SEHNR and FQNEAQ (reference sequence). The CDR3 is 16 residues long. V was shortened by 0 bases and J by 7 bases, with 18 bases between the two germline ends. This CDR3 reads CASSLAGGPGQGGYTF. The CDR3 DNA reads TGTGCCAGCAGCTTAGCTGGGGGCCCTGGGCAGGGTGGCTACACCTTC.

The V gene is TRBV27, the J gene TRBJ2-5; possible D gene TRBD1, 5 bases. The CDR3 totals 13 residues. The germline V and J ends were trimmed by 3 bases and 6 bases, with 11 bases remaining between them. The germline V gene encodes CDR1 MNHEY and CDR2 SMNVEV (reference sequence). CDR3 amino acids: CASSFQGKKTQYF. The CDR3 coding sequence is TGTGCCAGCAGTTTTCAGGGTAAGAAGACCCAGTACTTC.

This chain joins TRBV5-1 and TRBJ1-1; TRBD1 aligns across 7 bases. This CDR3 contains 15 residues. J lost 3 bases, V lost 4 bases, and 9 bases had no gene match. CDR1 is SGHRS, CDR2 YFSETQ, per germline. The CDR3 is CASSLRDSRDTEAFF. The CDR3 DNA follows: TGCGCCAGCAGCCTCCGGGACAGCAGGGACACTGAAGCTTTCTTT. The whole variable domain, filled in from reference TRBV5-1 and TRBJ1-1, reads KAGVTQTPRYLIKTRGQQVTLSCSPISGHRSVSWYQQTPGQGLQFLFEYFSETQRNKGNFPGRFSGRQFSNSRSEMNVSTLELGDSALYLCASSLRDSRDTEAFFGQGTRLTVV.

This clone was observed many times. This sequence joins TRBV5-1 and TRBJ2-1; 7 nucleotides align to TRBD1. This CDR3 spans 14 amino acids. J gave up 9 bases and V 3 bases, and 9 bases lay outside the gene matches. The germline V gene encodes CDR1 SGHRS and CDR2 YFSETQ. The CDR3 here is CASSSDRVWSEQFF. DNA for the CDR3: TGCGCCAGCAGCTCCGACAGGGTATGGAGTGAGCAGTTCTTC.

The chain has TRBV4-2 and TRBJ2-2; TRBD2 aligns across 14 bases. This CDR3 spans 18 amino acids. Per the germline V gene, CDR1 is LGHNA and CDR2 is YNFKEQ. V was pared by 4 bases and J by 7 bases, with 11 bases of the junction left unmatched. CDR3 in DNA: TGTGCCAGCAGCCCTGGGACTAGCGGGAGCCTCCGTAGCGGGGAGCTGTTTTTT. It yields the protein CASSPGTSGSLRSGELFF.

The V call is TRBV12-3 or TRBV12-4, the J call TRBJ1-1; D is unclear. The CDR3 is 13 residues long. The germline V and J ends were trimmed by 2 bases and 2 bases, with 6 bases remaining between them. The CDR3 protein is CASSLNHNTEAFF. The CDR3 DNA is TGTGCCAGCAGTTTAAATCATAACACTGAAGCTTTCTTT.

The chain joins TRBV4-2 to TRBJ2-7, with TRBD2 matching 12 bases. V lost 1 base to trimming and J lost 4 bases; unmatched junction nucleotides: 11. CDR1 and CDR2 (germline): LGHNA, YNFKEQ. The CDR3 contains 18 residues. CDR3 DNA sequence: TGTGCCAGCAGCCAAGGCCGGGGAGGACTAGCGGGGAATTACGAGCAGTACTTC. The encoded protein is CASSQGRGGLAGNYEQYF.